Given below is one TCR beta chain in context. As yet, its antigen is unknown. Patients between 18 and 65 years old had hyperthyroidism, newly diagnosed and lasting under 2 months. Criteria for exclusion of patients were uncontrolled infection, other autoimmune disease, pregnancy or lactation. The data derive from a study of T cells in Graves' hyperthyroidism and ophthalmopathy. Study results and limitations: Before onset, by a median of around 6.1 months, the model predicted ophthalmopathy.

Germline-derived CDR1 and CDR2 are MNHEY and SVGEGT. This CDR3 is 15 amino acids long. The junction had 6 bases not matched to a gene; V was cut back by 5 bases and J by 0 bases. RNA transcripts were the template for amplifying TCR beta CDR3 regions. HTBI primers were the set used in a first-round RT-PCR of the TCR CDR3. TCRdb reprocessed the multiplex PCR reads via MiXCR and lists one record per CDR3 protein. The sample has around 300,000 distinct CDR3 sequences, approximately 15% seen once. The sequence came from a woman aged 25 to 45 with Graves' hyperthyroidism. The chain uses TRBV6-2 or TRBV6-3 and TRBJ2-5, with TRBD2 matching over 7 bases. The sample consisted of blood. Written as DNA, the CDR3 is TGTGCCAGCAGTGGTGGGCTAGCGGACCAAGAGACCCAGTACTTC. This sequence encodes CASSGGLADQETQYF.